The T cell receptor (beta chain) described here comes from a study of beta chain features in type 1 diabetes. This clone was observed a few times. CDR3 length: 16 amino acids. Germline V CDR1 and CDR2: SEHNR, FQNEAQ (reference sequence). With 2 bases clipped from V and 5 bases from J, the junction kept 9 bases outside the gene matches. The study reverse transcribed the entire isolated RNA, so it sequenced expressed TCRB transcripts. TCRdb's copy holds only in-frame clones and misses some; the assay was immunoSEQ multiplex PCR. This sample has fewer than 350,000 clones, with about 20% found just once. Sequencing was carried out using naive CD4+ T cells from blood. This chain joins TRBV7-9 and TRBJ2-5; TRBD1 agrees at 9 bases. The sequence was obtained from a woman under 30 in good health. The DNA for the CDR3 is TGTGCCAGCAGCTTAATCGGGACAGGGAAGAAGGAGACCCAGTACTTC. It yields the protein CASSLIGTGKKETQYF. The full variable domain, with the rest looked up from reference TRBV7-9 and TRBJ2-5, is DTGVSQNPRHKITKRGQNVTFRCDPISEHNRLYWYRQTLGQGPEFLTYFQNEAQLEKSRLLSDRFSAERPKGSFSTLEIQRTEQGDSAMYLCASSLIGTGKKETQYFGPGTRLLVL.